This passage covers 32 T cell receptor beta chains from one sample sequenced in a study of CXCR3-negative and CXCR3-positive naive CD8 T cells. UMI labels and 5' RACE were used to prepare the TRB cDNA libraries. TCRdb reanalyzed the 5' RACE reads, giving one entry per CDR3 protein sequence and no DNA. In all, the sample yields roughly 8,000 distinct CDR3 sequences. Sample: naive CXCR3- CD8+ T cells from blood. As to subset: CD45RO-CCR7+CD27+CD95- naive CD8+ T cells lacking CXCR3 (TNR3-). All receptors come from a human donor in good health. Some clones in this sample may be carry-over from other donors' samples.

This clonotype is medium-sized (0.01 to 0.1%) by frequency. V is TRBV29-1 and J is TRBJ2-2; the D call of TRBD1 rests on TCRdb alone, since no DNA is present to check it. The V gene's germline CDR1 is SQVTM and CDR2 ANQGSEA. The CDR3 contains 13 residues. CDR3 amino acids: CSVLGGNTGELFF.

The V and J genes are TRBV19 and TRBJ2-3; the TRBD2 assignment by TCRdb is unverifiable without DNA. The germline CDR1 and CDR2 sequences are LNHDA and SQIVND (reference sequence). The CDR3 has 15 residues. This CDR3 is CASTASDSPGDTQYF.

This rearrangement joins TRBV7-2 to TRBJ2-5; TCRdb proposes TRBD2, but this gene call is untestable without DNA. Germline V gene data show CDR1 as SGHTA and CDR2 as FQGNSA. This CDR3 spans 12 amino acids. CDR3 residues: CASSALGETQYF.

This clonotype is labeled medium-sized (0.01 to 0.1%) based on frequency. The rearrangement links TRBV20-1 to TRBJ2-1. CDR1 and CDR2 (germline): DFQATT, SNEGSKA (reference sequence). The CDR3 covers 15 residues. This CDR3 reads CSAEISSVIDNEQFF.

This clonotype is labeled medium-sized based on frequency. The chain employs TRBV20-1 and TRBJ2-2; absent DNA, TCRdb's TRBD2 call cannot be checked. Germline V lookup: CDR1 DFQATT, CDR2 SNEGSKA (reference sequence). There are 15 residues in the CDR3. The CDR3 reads CSARVLATDTGELFF.

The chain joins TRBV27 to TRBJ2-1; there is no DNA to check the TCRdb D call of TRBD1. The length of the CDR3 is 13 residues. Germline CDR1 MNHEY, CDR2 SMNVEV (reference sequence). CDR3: CASSSGGNNEQFF.

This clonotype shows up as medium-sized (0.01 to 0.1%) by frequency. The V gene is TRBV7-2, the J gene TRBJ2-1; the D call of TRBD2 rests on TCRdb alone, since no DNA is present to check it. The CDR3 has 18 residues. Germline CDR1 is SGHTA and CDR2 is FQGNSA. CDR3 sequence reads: CASSPGLAGEPPRNEQFF.

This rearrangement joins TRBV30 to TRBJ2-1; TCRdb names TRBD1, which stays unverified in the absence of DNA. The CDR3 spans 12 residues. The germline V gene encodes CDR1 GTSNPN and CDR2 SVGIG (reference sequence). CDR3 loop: CAWRDHYNEQFF.

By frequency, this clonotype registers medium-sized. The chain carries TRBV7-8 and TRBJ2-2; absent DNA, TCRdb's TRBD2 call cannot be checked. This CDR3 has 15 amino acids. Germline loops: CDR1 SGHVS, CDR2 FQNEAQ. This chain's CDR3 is CASWGLRAVVGELFF.

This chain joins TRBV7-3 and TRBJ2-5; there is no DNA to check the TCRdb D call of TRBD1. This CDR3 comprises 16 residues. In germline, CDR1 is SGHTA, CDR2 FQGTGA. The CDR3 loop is CASSWTGENPQETQYF.

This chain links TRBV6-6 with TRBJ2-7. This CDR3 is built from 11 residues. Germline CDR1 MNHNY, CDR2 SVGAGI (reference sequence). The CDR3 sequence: CATKLQHEQYF.

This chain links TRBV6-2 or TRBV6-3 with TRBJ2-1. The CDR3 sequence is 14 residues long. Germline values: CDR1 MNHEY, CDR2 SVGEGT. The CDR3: CASSQTADYNEQFF.

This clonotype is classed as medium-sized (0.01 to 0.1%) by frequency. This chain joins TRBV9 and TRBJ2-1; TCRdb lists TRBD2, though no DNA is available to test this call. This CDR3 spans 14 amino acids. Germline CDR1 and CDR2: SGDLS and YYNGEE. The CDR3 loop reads CASRGTSDYNEQFF.

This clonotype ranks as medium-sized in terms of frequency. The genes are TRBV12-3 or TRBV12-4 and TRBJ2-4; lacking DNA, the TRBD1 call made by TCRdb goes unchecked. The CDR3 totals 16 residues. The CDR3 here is CASTHRDGLLKNIQYF.

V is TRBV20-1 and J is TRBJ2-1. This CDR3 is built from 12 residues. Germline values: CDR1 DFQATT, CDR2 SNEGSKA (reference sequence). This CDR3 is CSARDPWNEQFF.

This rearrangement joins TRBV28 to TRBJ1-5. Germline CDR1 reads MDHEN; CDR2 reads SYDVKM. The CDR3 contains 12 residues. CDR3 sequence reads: CASSSTEFPQHF.

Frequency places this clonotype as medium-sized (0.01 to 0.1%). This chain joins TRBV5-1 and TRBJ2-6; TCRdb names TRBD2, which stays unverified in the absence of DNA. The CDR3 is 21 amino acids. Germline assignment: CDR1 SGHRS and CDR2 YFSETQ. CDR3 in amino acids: CASSFPLGGLAENSGANVLTF.

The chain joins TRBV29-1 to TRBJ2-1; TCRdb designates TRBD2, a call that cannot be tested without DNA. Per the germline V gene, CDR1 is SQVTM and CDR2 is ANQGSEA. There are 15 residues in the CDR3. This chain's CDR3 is CSVELAGQTYNEQFF.

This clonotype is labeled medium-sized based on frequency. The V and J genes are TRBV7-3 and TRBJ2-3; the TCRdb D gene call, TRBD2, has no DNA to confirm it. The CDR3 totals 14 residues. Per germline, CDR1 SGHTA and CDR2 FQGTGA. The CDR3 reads CASSVLAGVDTQYF.

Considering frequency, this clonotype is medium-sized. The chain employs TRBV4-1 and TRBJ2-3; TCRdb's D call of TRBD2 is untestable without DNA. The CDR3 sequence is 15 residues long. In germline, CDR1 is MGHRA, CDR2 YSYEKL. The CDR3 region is CASSPPGGWTDTQYF.

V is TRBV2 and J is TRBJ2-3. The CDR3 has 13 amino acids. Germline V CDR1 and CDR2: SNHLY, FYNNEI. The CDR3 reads CASSDGSTDTQYF.

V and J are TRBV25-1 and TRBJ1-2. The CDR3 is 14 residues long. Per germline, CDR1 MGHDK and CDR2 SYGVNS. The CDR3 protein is CASSDMLTGNGYTF.

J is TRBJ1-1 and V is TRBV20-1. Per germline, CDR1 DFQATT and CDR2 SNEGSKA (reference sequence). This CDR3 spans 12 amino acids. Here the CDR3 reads CSASTLNTEAFF.

The CDR3 spells CASSPRSPPDTQYF. The V gene is TRBV13, the J gene TRBJ2-3; no DNA is available, so the TRBD2 call from TCRdb remains unchecked. The CDR3 runs 14 residues. Looked up from germline, CDR1 is PRHDT and CDR2 is FYEKMQ (reference sequence).

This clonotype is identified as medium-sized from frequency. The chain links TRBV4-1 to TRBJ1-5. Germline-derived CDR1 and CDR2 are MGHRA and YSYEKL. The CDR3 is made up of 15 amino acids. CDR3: CASSPSSSVSQPQHF.

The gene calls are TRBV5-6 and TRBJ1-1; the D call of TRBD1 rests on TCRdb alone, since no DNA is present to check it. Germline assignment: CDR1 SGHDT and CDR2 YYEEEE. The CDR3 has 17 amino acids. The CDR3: CASSLGQGARVNTEAFF.

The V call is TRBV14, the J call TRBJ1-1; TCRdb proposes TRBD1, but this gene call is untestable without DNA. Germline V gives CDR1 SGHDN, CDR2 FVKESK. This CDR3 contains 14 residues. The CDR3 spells CASSQGRLVTEAFF.

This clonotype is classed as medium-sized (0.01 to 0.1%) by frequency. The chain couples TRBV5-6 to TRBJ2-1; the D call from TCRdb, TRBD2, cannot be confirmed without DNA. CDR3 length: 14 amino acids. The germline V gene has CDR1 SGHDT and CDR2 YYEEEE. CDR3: CASSPRDYNNEQFF.

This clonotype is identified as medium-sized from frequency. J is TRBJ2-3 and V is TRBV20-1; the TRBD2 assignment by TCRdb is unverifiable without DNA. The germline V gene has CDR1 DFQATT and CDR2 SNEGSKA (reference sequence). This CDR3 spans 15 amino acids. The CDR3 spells CSANRDSLGVDTQYF.

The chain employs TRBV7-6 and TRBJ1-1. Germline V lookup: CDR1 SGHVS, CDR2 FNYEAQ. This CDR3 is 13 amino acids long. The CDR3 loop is CASSLESHTEAFF.

The CDR3: CASSLFGEYYEQYF. V is TRBV11-2 and J is TRBJ2-7. CDR3 length equals 14 residues. Germline V gives CDR1 SGHAT, CDR2 FQNNGV.

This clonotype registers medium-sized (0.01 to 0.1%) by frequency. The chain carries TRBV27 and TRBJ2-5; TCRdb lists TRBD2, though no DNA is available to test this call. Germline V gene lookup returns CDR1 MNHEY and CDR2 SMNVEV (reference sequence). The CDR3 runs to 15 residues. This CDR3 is CASSVSGRSRETQYF.